A single sample is the source of the 32 T cell receptor beta chains below, sequenced in a study of spatial heterogeneity in lung cancer. General study findings and limits: Tracking of tumor mutation counts was seen in expanded intratumoral alpha and beta TCR counts.

Time point of the sample: sample taken at primary tumor resection. TCRdb redid the calling of the 5' RACE reads with MiXCR, one entry per CDR3 protein. The repertoire includes roughly 3,000 distinct CDR3 sequences, nearly 6.5% of them detected once, and about 9.2% sits in the top ten. What these receptors recognize is not known. The sample consisted of lung tumor tissue, taken at surgery. Every receptor here comes from a male donor with early-stage non-small cell lung cancer.

This clonotype is categorized as medium-sized. With the library built for alpha chains, this beta chain is off target and its frequency is not meaningful. The chain links TRBV6-4 to TRBJ2-3; a weak D match, TRBD2 (5 bases). From germline, CDR1 is MRHNA and CDR2 SNTAGT. Trimming shortened V by 10 bases and J by 1 base, and 15 bases separated the two germline ends. The CDR3 has 14 amino acids. CDR3 region: CATSAGMGTDTQYF. The CDR3, as DNA: TGTGCCACGAGCGCCGGGATGGGCACAGATACGCAGTATTTT.

This clonotype is medium-sized. This beta chain is an unintended read in a library built for alpha chains; its size means little. This sequence joins TRBV5-1 and TRBJ2-5; D might be TRBD1 or TRBD2, each matching 5 bases. The germline V gene encodes CDR1 SGHRS and CDR2 YFSETQ. V lost 4 bases to trimming and J lost 2 bases, with 18 bases between them. The CDR3 totals 16 residues. In DNA form, the CDR3 reads TGCGCCAGCAGCCCTGGAGGATGGGGCCCTCAAGAGACCCAGTACTTC. It codes for CASSPGGWGPQETQYF.

In its sample, this clonotype is medium-sized. Little can be read into the size of this beta chain, an off-target read in a library designed for alpha chains. The rearrangement uses TRBV5-1 and TRBJ1-2, with 10 bases matching TRBD1. The trim removed 4 bases at V and 2 bases at J, leaving 2 bases unmatched. Per the germline V gene, CDR1 is SGHRS and CDR2 is YFSETQ. CDR3 length: 14 residues. CDR3 DNA: TGCGCCAGCAGCCCGGGACAGGGGAACTATGGCTACACCTTC. Protein: CASSPGQGNYGYTF.

Points on this clonotype: Because the library targeted alpha chains, this beta chain is an off-target read whose size means little. The chain couples TRBV7-9 to TRBJ1-6; tentatively, D is TRBD1 (6 bases). The length of the CDR3 is 16 residues. V lost 4 bases and J 3 bases, leaving 13 bases between the germline ends. Germline V lookup: CDR1 SEHNR, CDR2 FQNEAQ (reference sequence). CDR3 sequence reads: CASSSGAGFYNSPLHF. The CDR3 DNA reads TGTGCCAGCAGCTCGGGGGCGGGATTCTATAATTCACCCCTCCACTTT.

By sample fraction, this clonotype is medium-sized (0.01 to 0.1%). This beta chain is a stray read from a library made for alpha chains; its abundance is not meaningful. The gene calls are TRBV10-1 and TRBJ2-3; 8 positions match TRBD1. This CDR3 is 13 amino acids long. CDR1 and CDR2 from the germline V gene are WNHNN and SYGVQD (reference sequence). The junction had 10 bases not matched to a gene; V was cut back by 6 bases and J by 11 bases. CDR3 sequence reads: CASSGNFGQGQYF. The CDR3 DNA is TGCGCCAGCAGCGGTAACTTTGGACAGGGGCAGTATTTT.

By its share, this clonotype is medium-sized. This beta chain came through as a stray read in a library set up for alpha chains, and its size says little. This sequence joins TRBV7-2 and TRBJ2-3; the D gene is possibly TRBD2 (6 bases). Germline CDR1 SGHTA, CDR2 FQGNSA. The ends were cut back, 5 bases at V and 4 bases at J, with 28 bases in the middle. The CDR3 has 19 amino acids. The DNA for the CDR3 is TGTGCCAGCAGCCCCCGAGGAGGGGTAGGTCGGGTCAGGTCAGATACGCAGTATTTT. It is translated as CASSPRGGVGRVRSDTQYF.

There are many counts of this clonotype. A library made for alpha chains picked up this beta chain off target, so its size means little. The chain links TRBV7-2 to TRBJ2-6, with D perhaps given as TRBD1 or TRBD2 (6 bases each). The CDR3 length is 16 residues. Trimming stripped 6 bases from V and 2 bases from J, with 14 bases between. The germline CDR1 and CDR2 sequences are SGHTA and FQGNSA. As DNA, the CDR3 is TGTGCCAGCAGTCACCGTGGGGGGCCTGGGGCCAACGTCCTGACTTTC. Protein sequence: CASSHRGGPGANVLTF. Looking up the rest from reference TRBV7-2 and TRBJ2-6 gives the full variable domain: GAGVSQSPSNKVTEKGKDVELRCDPISGHTALYWYRQSLGQGLEFLIYFQGNSAPDKSGLPSDRFSAERTGGSVSTLTIQRTQQEDSAVYLCASSHRGGPGANVLTFGAGSRLTVL.

This clonotype is categorized as medium-sized (0.01 to 0.1%). This beta chain came through as a stray read in a library set up for alpha chains, and its size says little. The rearrangement joins TRBV10-2 to TRBJ2-1, with 14 bases identical to TRBD2. The germline V gene encodes CDR1 WSHSY and CDR2 SAAADI. The CDR3 is 17 residues long. Losses at the gene ends were 4 bases for V and 6 bases for J; bases not matched to a gene: 8. CDR3 sequence reads: CASSGTSGRTVFNEQFF. In DNA, the CDR3 is TGCGCCAGCAGTGGGACTAGCGGGAGGACGGTATTCAATGAGCAGTTCTTC.

This clonotype was recorded at least ten times. This beta chain is a stray read from a library made for alpha chains; its abundance is not meaningful. The chain couples TRBV28 to TRBJ2-2; 9 bases align to TRBD1. J gave up 6 bases and V 4 bases, and 6 bases lay outside the gene matches. The CDR3 sequence is 15 residues long. Germline CDR1 reads MDHEN; CDR2 reads SYDVKM. CDR3 region: CASSSGGTGPGELFF. CDR3 nucleotide sequence: TGTGCCAGCAGTTCTGGAGGGACAGGGCCCGGGGAGCTGTTTTTT.

Judged by abundance, this clonotype is medium-sized. A library prepared for alpha chains yielded this beta chain as an off-target read; its size is of little meaning. The chain joins TRBV11-2 to TRBJ2-1, with unresolved D. V dropped 1 base and J dropped 3 bases, with 4 bases sitting between them. Germline-derived CDR1 and CDR2 are SGHAT and FQNNGV. The CDR3 runs to 13 residues. DNA for the CDR3: TGTGCCAGCAGCTTAGCCAGCTACAATGAGCAGTTCTTC. Translation gives CASSLASYNEQFF.

Within the sample, this clonotype is medium-sized. This beta chain is an unintended read in a library built for alpha chains; its size means little. The chain joins TRBV27 to TRBJ2-5; maybe TRBD2 (7 bases). Looked up from germline, CDR1 is MNHEY and CDR2 is SMNVEV (reference sequence). V was clipped by 6 bases and J by 4 bases, with 12 bases between them. This CDR3 contains 13 residues. For the CDR3, the DNA is TGTGCCAGCAGATTAGGGGGGGCAGAGACCCAGTACTTC. Protein: CASRLGGAETQYF.

This clonotype was seen ten or more times. This beta chain is a stray read from a library made for alpha chains; its abundance is not meaningful. The chain couples TRBV11-3 to TRBJ2-1; a possible D gene is TRBD2 (6 bases). CDR3 length: 14 amino acids. Germline lookup yields CDR1 SGHNT and CDR2 YENEEA. V dropped 1 base and J dropped 8 bases, with 12 bases sitting between them. CDR3 nucleotide sequence: TGTGCCAGCAGCTTAGGGCCGGGGGACGATGAGCAGTTCTTC. It codes for CASSLGPGDDEQFF.

By share, this clonotype counts as medium-sized. This beta chain came through as a stray read in a library set up for alpha chains, and its size says little. This chain uses TRBV6-5 with TRBJ1-3; TRBD1 matches at 8 bases. With 4 bases clipped from V and 4 bases from J, the junction kept 6 bases outside the gene matches. This CDR3 has 15 residues. Germline V gene sequence: CDR1 MNHEY, CDR2 SVGAGI. CDR3 in amino acids: CASSLYGQGGNTIYF. CDR3 nucleotide sequence: TGTGCCAGCAGTTTGTACGGACAGGGAGGAAACACCATATATTTT.

Judged by abundance, this clonotype is medium-sized. Being off target in a library aimed at alpha chains, this beta chain has a size of little meaning. The V gene is TRBV21-1, the J gene TRBJ1-1; TRBD1, the D gene given by the table, was not confirmed from the DNA. TRBV21-1 is tagged as a pseudogene. There are 19 residues in the CDR3. CDR3 sequence reads: CASSRGKNRDRGRDTEAFF. CDR3 bases: TGTGCCAGCAGCAGGGGGAAAAACCGGGACAGGGGAAGGGACACTGAAGCTTTCTTT.

This clonotype is categorized as medium-sized. This beta chain represents an off-target read in a library built for alpha chains; its size is of limited meaning. V is TRBV20-1 and J is TRBJ1-2, with D tentatively TRBD1 (6 bases). V was pared by 5 bases and J by 0 bases, with 16 bases between. Germline CDR1 is DFQATT and CDR2 is SNEGSKA (reference sequence). The CDR3 totals 15 residues. This chain's CDR3 is CSAWGDAGANYGYTF. CDR3 in DNA: TGCAGTGCTTGGGGTGATGCAGGGGCTAACTATGGCTACACCTTC.

This clonotype is medium-sized (0.01 to 0.1%) by share. A library made for alpha chains picked up this beta chain off target, so its size means little. The chain joins TRBV29-1 to TRBJ2-3; perhaps TRBD2 as D (6 bases). CDR1 SQVTM and CDR2 ANQGSEA come from the germline V gene. This CDR3 is 13 amino acids long. V was trimmed by 6 bases and J by 3 bases, leaving 13 bases between them. The CDR3 loop reads CSVRREGTDTQYF. The CDR3 region has the DNA TGCAGCGTGCGGCGGGAAGGGACAGATACGCAGTATTTT.

This clonotype is medium-sized. This beta chain lies outside the target of a library built for alpha chains; its clone size means little. The rearrangement links TRBV27 to TRBJ1-5, with D possibly matching TRBD1 (6 bases). The CDR3 has 13 amino acids. The germline V gene encodes CDR1 MNHEY and CDR2 SMNVEV (reference sequence). V lost 5 bases and J lost 5, with 10 bases in between. The CDR3, as DNA: TGTGCCAGCAGTGGACAGTTCGATCAGCCCCAGCATTTT. Protein: CASSGQFDQPQHF.

This clonotype is labeled as medium-sized. This beta chain is an off-target read within a library intended for alpha chains, so its frequency means little. V and J are TRBV20-1 and TRBJ2-5; 9 positions agree with TRBD2. With V trimmed by 2 bases and J by 7 bases, 14 bases remained unmatched. The CDR3 runs to 16 residues. Germline CDR1 and CDR2: DFQATT and SNEGSKA (reference sequence). CDR3 DNA sequence: TGCAGTGCTAGATCCTTTATAGCGGGGGTCAAGGTGACCCAGTACTTC. Encoded protein: CSARSFIAGVKVTQYF.

Judged by abundance, this clonotype is medium-sized. This beta chain is an off-target read within a library intended for alpha chains, so its frequency means little. This chain uses TRBV7-2 with TRBJ1-2, with D tentatively TRBD1 (5 bases). The CDR3 covers 16 residues. The ends were cut back, 5 bases at V and 0 bases at J, with 16 bases in the middle. The germline V gene encodes CDR1 SGHTA and CDR2 FQGNSA. CDR3 coding DNA: TGTGCCAGCAGCCACGGGACTGCGGCTGCTAACTATGGCTACACCTTC. It codes for CASSHGTAAANYGYTF.

Sample share makes this clonotype medium-sized (0.01 to 0.1%). The library was built for alpha chains, so this beta chain is an off-target read and its size means little. The chain has TRBV5-5 and TRBJ2-1; D may correspond to TRBD1 or TRBD2 (5 bases each). The CDR3 loop spans 15 amino acids. Between the trimmed V and J ends, which lost 1 base and 10 bases, there was a span of 18 bases. Germline V gene sequence: CDR1 SGHKS, CDR2 YYEKEE (reference sequence). The CDR3 coding sequence is TGTGCCAGCAGCTTGAGGCAGGGCGGGTGGGAGGAGCAGTTCTTC. Protein sequence: CASSLRQGGWEEQFF.

By share, this clonotype ranks as medium-sized. Because this beta chain is a stray read in a library intended to capture alpha chains, its abundance should not be given much weight. V is TRBV7-2 and J is TRBJ1-1; 10 bases fit TRBD1. Germline V lookup: CDR1 SGHTA, CDR2 FQGNSA. V dropped 4 bases and J dropped 7; count of bases not matched to a gene: 6. The CDR3 has 14 residues. DNA for the CDR3: TGTGCCAGCAGCTCGACAGGGGGCAGGGATGAAGCTTTCTTT. It codes for CASSSTGGRDEAFF.

This clonotype is categorized as medium-sized. This beta chain appears as a stray read in a library generated for alpha chains; its size is not informative. J is TRBJ1-5 and V is TRBV4-2; D unresolved. V lost 0 bases and J lost 9, with 9 bases in between. The CDR3 runs to 13 residues. Germline CDR1 reads LGHNA; CDR2 reads YNFKEQ. The CDR3 DNA reads TGTGCCAGCAGCCAAGACTTCAGTTCGCCCCAGCATTTT. Its protein product is CASSQDFSSPQHF.

Note on this clonotype: A library made for alpha chains picked up this beta chain off target, so its size means little. CDR3 DNA sequence: TGCAGTGCTAGGACGACTAGCGGGAGAAACGATGAGCAGTTCTTC. This encodes CSARTTSGRNDEQFF. The chain is built from TRBV20-1 and TRBJ2-1; TRBD2 aligns across 12 bases. Trimming took 3 bases from V and 8 from J; bases not matched to a gene: 8. This CDR3 has 15 amino acids. Germline V gives CDR1 DFQATT, CDR2 SNEGSKA (reference sequence).

This clonotype was seen once. This beta chain came through as a stray read in a library set up for alpha chains, and its size says little. The genes are TRBV20-1 and TRBJ2-3, with TRBD2 identical over 7 bases. The CDR3 runs to 14 residues. The trim removed 3 bases at V and 2 bases at J, leaving 5 bases unmatched. CDR1 DFQATT and CDR2 SNEGSKA come from the germline V gene (reference sequence). The CDR3 loop reads CSASSSGNTDTQYF. The CDR3, as DNA: TGCAGTGCTAGCTCTAGCGGAAACACAGATACGCAGTATTTT.

This clonotype is termed medium-sized. Being off target in a library aimed at alpha chains, this beta chain has a size of little meaning. The gene calls are TRBV20-1 and TRBJ2-7; 7 bases line up with TRBD2. This CDR3 comprises 17 residues. With 3 bases clipped from V and 5 bases from J, the junction kept 19 bases outside the gene matches. Germline CDR1 DFQATT, CDR2 SNEGSKA (reference sequence). The CDR3: CSARGSSGAPGFDEQYF. CDR3 bases: TGCAGTGCTAGGGGCTCGAGCGGGGCCCCTGGATTCGACGAGCAGTACTTC.

Sample share makes this clonotype large. This beta chain is a stray sequence in a library constructed for alpha chains; its clone size is not meaningful. The V gene is TRBV11-1, the J gene TRBJ2-6, with D perhaps TRBD1 (6 bases). CDR1 is SGHAT and CDR2 is FQDESV in the germline V gene (reference sequence). The CDR3 covers 16 residues. Trimming removed 3 bases at V and 2 bases at J, with 11 bases between. DNA of the CDR3: TGTGCCAGCAGCTTTAAGGGGGTGGCTGGGGCCAACGTCCTGACTTTC. Residues: CASSFKGVAGANVLTF.

In its sample, this clonotype is medium-sized. With the library built for alpha chains, this beta chain is off target and its frequency is not meaningful. The chain carries TRBV5-1 and TRBJ2-3, with D unclear. Germline CDR1 is SGHRS and CDR2 is YFSETQ. The CDR3 is made up of 17 amino acids. Trimming pared 6 bases from V and 1 base from J, leaving 21 bases between. In nucleotides, the CDR3 is TGCGCCAGCACCTCAACTGGATCTCCCAGGCGCACAGATACGCAGTATTTT. Amino acid sequence: CASTSTGSPRRTDTQYF.

By sample fraction, this clonotype is medium-sized (0.01 to 0.1%). In a library made to pick up alpha chains, this beta chain is a stray read with a size that means little. This chain connects TRBV4-2 to TRBJ1-2; D is undetermined. Trimming took off 4 bases at V and 7 bases at J, with 10 bases between the two ends. The CDR3 contains 12 residues. In germline, CDR1 is LGHNA, CDR2 YNFKEQ. CDR3 in amino acids: CASSPGISGYTF. CDR3 bases: TGTGCCAGCAGCCCAGGAATCTCTGGCTACACCTTC.

Concerning this clonotype: This beta chain is an off-target read within a library intended for alpha chains, so its frequency means little. This rearrangement joins TRBV18 to TRBJ1-5; weak D call: TRBD1 (6 bases). The CDR3 contains 14 residues. Germline assignment: CDR1 KGHSH and CDR2 LQKENI. Trimming shortened V by 4 bases and J by 2 bases, and 9 bases separated the two germline ends. In DNA, the CDR3 is TGTGCCAGCTCACAGGGGGTTGGCAATCAGCCCCAGCATTTT. Translating gives CASSQGVGNQPQHF.

By its share, this clonotype is medium-sized. Being off target in a library aimed at alpha chains, this beta chain has a size of little meaning. This sequence joins TRBV18 and TRBJ1-5, with TRBD1 as a possible D gene (5 bases). Trimming cost V 2 bases and J 5 bases, with 13 bases left between them. This CDR3 is built from 15 residues. Per the germline V gene, CDR1 is KGHSH and CDR2 is LQKENI. The CDR3 sequence: CASSPRDLRDQPQHF. In DNA form, the CDR3 reads TGTGCCAGCTCACCAAGGGACCTTAGGGATCAGCCCCAGCATTTT.

This clonotype is labeled medium-sized. The library was designed around alpha chains, so this beta chain is a stray read whose abundance carries little weight. The CDR3 DNA reads as TGTGCCAGCAGTGAGGAGAAAACTGGGGCCAACGTCCTGACTTTC. It codes for CASSEEKTGANVLTF. The chain employs TRBV25-1 and TRBJ2-6; D gene ambiguous. The V gene lost 3 bases and the J gene lost 2 bases, with 8 bases spanning the gap. Germline V gene data show CDR1 as MGHDK and CDR2 as SYGVNS. The length of the CDR3 is 15 residues.

By sample fraction, this clonotype is medium-sized. This beta chain is an unintended read in a library built for alpha chains; its size means little. This sequence joins TRBV28 and TRBJ2-3, with D hard to call. The germline CDR1 and CDR2 sequences are MDHEN and SYDVKM. This CDR3 has 14 amino acids. With 5 bases removed from V and 2 bases from J, the gap between germline ends came to 11 bases. CDR3 DNA sequence: TGTGCCAGCAGTGGCCCCGGCCCCACAGATACGCAGTATTTT. Amino acids: CASSGPGPTDTQYF.